This TCR beta chain derives from a study of blood T cell repertoires in COVID-19. Study overall: Sites across the United States, Italy and Spain contributed samples from acute and convalescent COVID-19. Sample material is recorded as cDNA or gDNA derived from T cells, B-cell-depleted T cells, or PBMCs.

Seattle-derived patients entered the study during active infection and were followed longitudinally. Authors' analysis steps: From reference gene primer amplification, estimates of nucleated cell counts were derived. Clones were read by immunoSEQ multiplex PCR, and TCRdb kept only the in-frame ones, dropping some. The DNA was the basis for D and trimming; V, J and clone size are from that table. The sample lists 300,000 to 400,000 clones, about 89% occurring once. V was clipped by 0 bases and J by 4 bases, with 10 bases between them. Germline loops: CDR1 SGHTS, CDR2 YDEGEE. The CDR3 contains 15 residues.

The receptor comes from a woman between 25 and 40 years old with COVID-19, enrolled during active disease. The chain combines TRBV5-8 with TRBJ1-4; D is unresolved. Sequencing used peripheral blood. The CDR3 is CASSLAEGYNEKLFF. CDR3 sequence (DNA): TGTGCCAGCAGCTTGGCTGAGGGTTATAATGAAAAACTGTTTTTT.